This record concerns one T cell receptor (beta chain) sequence. Its antigen is unidentified. Germline CDR1 reads SGHDT; CDR2 reads YYEEEE. Trimming pared 4 bases from V and 4 bases from J, leaving 11 bases between. The CDR3 is 13 amino acids. This entry comes from a study of a mutant IDH1 vaccine in newly diagnosed glioma. Looking at the study overall: Radiotherapy alone preceded vaccination by 4-6 weeks; alternatively, vaccination started with temozolomide cycles.

Time point described: week 5, during vaccination. Each dose of the vaccine consisted of 300 ug of mutant IDH1 20-mer peptide, with topical imiquimod. New WHO grade 3 or 4 astrocytomas that were IDH1-mutant and ATRX-lost occurred in the donors. Generated by immunoSEQ multiplex PCR, the TCRdb table keeps only in-frame clones and is missing some. Among 45,000 to 60,000 clones, about 77% were seen once, and the ten largest hold 5.2%. This TCR derives from a middle-aged man with glioma. The chain links TRBV5-6 to TRBJ1-2, with D unclear. The material sequenced was PBMCs, taken from a glioma patient whose treatment included an IDH1 peptide vaccine. In DNA, the CDR3 is TGTGCCAGCAGCCCGAGGCGGAGCTATGGCTACACCTTC. Encoded protein: CASSPRRSYGYTF.